Each of the 8 T cell receptor beta chains below was sequenced from the same sample in a study of blood T cell repertoires in COVID-19. Using immunoSEQ multiplex PCR, the repertoire was profiled, and TCRdb retains in-frame clones only, with some absent. The sample includes around 310,000 clones, 88% of them seen just once. The sample consisted of peripheral blood. The receptors were sampled from a woman between 45 and 65 years old with active or convalescent COVID-19.

This clone came up a few times. V usage is TRBV7-9 and J usage is TRBJ2-1, with 15 bases aligning to TRBD2. Per germline, CDR1 SEHNR and CDR2 FQNEAQ (reference sequence). The CDR3 runs 16 residues. J was trimmed by 8 bases and V by 3 bases; bases with no gene match: 5. CDR3 nucleotide sequence: TGTGCCAGCAGCTTGACAGGGACTAGCGGGAGGTATGAGCAGTTCTTC. Its translation: CASSLTGTSGRYEQFF.

As to this clone: A much larger clonotype is one base distant, so this may be a read error. The chain combines TRBV27 with TRBJ1-1; D ambiguous. Trimming shortened V by 2 bases and J by 1 base, and 5 bases separated the two germline ends. The CDR3 runs to 13 residues. Germline V gives CDR1 MNHEY, CDR2 SMNVEV (reference sequence). The CDR3 DNA reads as TGTGCCAGCAGTTTACAGCGGAACACTGAAGCTTTCTTT. It codes for CASSLQRNTEAFF.

This sequence joins TRBV19 and TRBJ1-2; D is possibly TRBD1 (6 bases). Germline V gene sequence: CDR1 LNHDA, CDR2 SQIVND (reference sequence). Trimming shortened V by 6 bases and J by 5 bases, and 19 bases separated the two germline ends. The CDR3 totals 15 residues. The CDR3 region is CASRTDYRASYGYTF. CDR3 nucleotides: TGTGCCAGTAGGACTGATTACAGGGCATCGTATGGCTACACCTTC. The variable domain in full, with the rest retrieved from reference TRBV19 and TRBJ1-2, is DGGITQSPKYLFRKEGQNVTLSCEQNLNHDAMYWYRQDPGQGLRLIYYSQIVNDFQKGDIAEGYSVSREKKESFPLTVTSAQKNPTAFYLCASRTDYRASYGYTFGSGTRLTVV.

This chain joins TRBV19 and TRBJ2-5; TRBD1 matches at 7 bases. This CDR3 comprises 20 residues. The V segment lost 10 bases and the J segment 2 bases; nucleotides outside the gene matches: 28. Germline lookup yields CDR1 LNHDA and CDR2 SQIVND (reference sequence). CDR3: CATRKETGRVTGVMQETQYF. The CDR3 nucleotides are TGTGCCACCAGAAAAGAGACCGGACGTGTAACAGGGGTAATGCAAGAGACCCAGTACTTC.

The chain uses TRBV7-3 and TRBJ2-6; D is undetermined. From germline, CDR1 is SGHTA and CDR2 FQGTGA. CDR3 length: 14 amino acids. The germline V and J ends were trimmed by 3 bases and 2 bases, with 5 bases remaining between them. CDR3 coding DNA: TGTGCCAGCAGCTTCGGTACTGGGGCCAACGTCCTGACTTTC. The encoded protein is CASSFGTGANVLTF.

The rearrangement uses TRBV2 and TRBJ2-1; no clear D gene. The V end was cut by 1 base, the J end by 0 bases, with 10 bases between. Germline CDR1 and CDR2: SNHLY and FYNNEI. This CDR3 contains 16 residues. CDR3 nucleotide sequence: TGTGCCAGCAGTGAAGAGGCGGCGAGCTCCTACAATGAGCAGTTCTTC. Its translation is CASSEEAASSYNEQFF.

V is TRBV30 and J is TRBJ2-5; TRBD1 is a possible D gene (5 bases). CDR1 is GTSNPN and CDR2 is SVGIG in the germline V gene (reference sequence). The CDR3 is 13 residues long. V lost 3 bases and J lost 2, with 10 bases in between. In DNA form, the CDR3 reads TGTGCCTGGAGATCTAGGGGACAAGAGACCCAGTACTTC. Its protein product is CAWRSRGQETQYF.

J is TRBJ2-7 and V is TRBV29-1, with D tentatively TRBD1 (6 bases). This CDR3 comprises 11 residues. Germline lookup yields CDR1 SQVTM and CDR2 ANQGSEA. Trimming pared 3 bases from V and 5 bases from J, leaving 8 bases between. CDR3 region: CSVDRGNEQYF. CDR3 nucleotide sequence: TGCAGCGTTGACAGGGGTAACGAGCAGTACTTC.